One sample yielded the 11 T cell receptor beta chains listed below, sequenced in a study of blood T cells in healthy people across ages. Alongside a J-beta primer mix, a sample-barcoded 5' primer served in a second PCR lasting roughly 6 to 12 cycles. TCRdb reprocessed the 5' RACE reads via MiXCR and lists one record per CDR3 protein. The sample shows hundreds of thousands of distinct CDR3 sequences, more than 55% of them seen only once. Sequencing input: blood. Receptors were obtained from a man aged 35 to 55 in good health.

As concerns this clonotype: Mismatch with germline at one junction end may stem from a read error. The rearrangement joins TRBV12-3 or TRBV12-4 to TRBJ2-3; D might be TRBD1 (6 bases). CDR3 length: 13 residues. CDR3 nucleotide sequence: TGTGCCAGCAGTCCCGACAGGAGTGATACGCGGTATTTT. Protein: CASSPDRSDTRYF.

In nucleotides, the CDR3 is TGTGCCAGCAGCTTATCCGGGACAGGGGCCACCGGGGAGCTGTTTTTT. Translated: CASSLSGTGATGELFF. The gene calls are TRBV7-9 and TRBJ2-2, with 10 bases aligning to TRBD1. This CDR3 is 16 amino acids long. V dropped 2 bases and J dropped 4; count of bases not matched to a gene: 4. Germline V gene sequence: CDR1 SEHNR, CDR2 FQNEAQ (reference sequence). Using reference TRBV7-9 and TRBJ2-2 for the parts outside the CDR3, the full variable domain is DTGVSQNPRHKITKRGQNVTFRCDPISEHNRLYWYRQTLGQGPEFLTYFQNEAQLEKSRLLSDRFSAERPKGSFSTLEIQRTEQGDSAMYLCASSLSGTGATGELFFGEGSRLTVL.

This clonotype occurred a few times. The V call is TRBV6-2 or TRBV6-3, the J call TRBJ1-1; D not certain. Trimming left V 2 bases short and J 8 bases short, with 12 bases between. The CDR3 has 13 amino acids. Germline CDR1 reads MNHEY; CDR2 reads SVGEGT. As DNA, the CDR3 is TGTGCCAGCAGTTACGGTACAGACGCAGAAGCTTTCTTT. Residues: CASSYGTDAEAFF.

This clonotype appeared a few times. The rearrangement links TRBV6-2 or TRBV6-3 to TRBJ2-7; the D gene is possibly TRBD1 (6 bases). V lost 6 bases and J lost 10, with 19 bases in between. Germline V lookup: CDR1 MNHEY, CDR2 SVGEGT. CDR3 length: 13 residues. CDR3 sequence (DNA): TGTGCCAGCAGACAGACGGGACAATCGGAACAGTACTTC. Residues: CASRQTGQSEQYF.

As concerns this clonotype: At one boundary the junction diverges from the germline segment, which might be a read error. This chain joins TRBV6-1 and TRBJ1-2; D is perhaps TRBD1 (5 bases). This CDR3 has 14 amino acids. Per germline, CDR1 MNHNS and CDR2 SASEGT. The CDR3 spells CASSVGRANYGHTF. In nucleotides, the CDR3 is TGTGCCAGCTCCGTTGGCAGGGCTAACTATGGCCACACCTTC.

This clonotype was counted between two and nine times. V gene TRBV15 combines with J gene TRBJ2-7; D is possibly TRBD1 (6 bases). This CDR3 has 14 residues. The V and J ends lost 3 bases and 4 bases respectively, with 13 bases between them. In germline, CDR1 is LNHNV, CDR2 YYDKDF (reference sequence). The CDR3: CATSRGAASYEQYF. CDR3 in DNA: TGTGCCACCAGCAGGGGGGCGGCTTCGTACGAGCAGTACTTC.

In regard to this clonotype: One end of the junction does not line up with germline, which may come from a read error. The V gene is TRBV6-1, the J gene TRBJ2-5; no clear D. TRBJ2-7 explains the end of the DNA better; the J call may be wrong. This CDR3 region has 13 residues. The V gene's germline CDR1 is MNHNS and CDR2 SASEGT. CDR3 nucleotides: TGTGCCGGCAGTAGGGAAGGTATCTACGAGCAGTACTTC. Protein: CAGSREGIYEQYF.

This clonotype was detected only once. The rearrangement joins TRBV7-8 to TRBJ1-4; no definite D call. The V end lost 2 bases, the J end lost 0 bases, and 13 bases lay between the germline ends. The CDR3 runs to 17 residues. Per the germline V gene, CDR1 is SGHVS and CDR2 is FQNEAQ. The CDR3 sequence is CASSLSRRTTTNEKLFF. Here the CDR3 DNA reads TGTGCCAGCAGCTTAAGTCGACGGACCACAACTAATGAAAAACTGTTTTTT. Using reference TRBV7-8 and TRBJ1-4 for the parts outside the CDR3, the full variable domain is GAGVSQSPRYKVAKRGQDVALRCDPISGHVSLFWYQQALGQGPEFLTYFQNEAQLDKSGLPSDRFFAERPEGSVSTLKIQRTQQEDSAVYLCASSLSRRTTTNEKLFFGSGTQLSVL.

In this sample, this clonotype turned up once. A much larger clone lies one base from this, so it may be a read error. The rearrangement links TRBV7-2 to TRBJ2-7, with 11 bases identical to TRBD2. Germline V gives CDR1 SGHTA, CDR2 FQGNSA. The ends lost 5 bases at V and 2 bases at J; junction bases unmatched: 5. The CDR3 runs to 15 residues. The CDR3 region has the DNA TGTACCAGCAGCGACACTAGCGGGGGAACCTACGAGCAGTACTTC. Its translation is CTSSDTSGGTYEQYF. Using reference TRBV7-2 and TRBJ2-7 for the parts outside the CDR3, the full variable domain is GAGVSQSPSNKVTEKGKDVELRCDPISGHTALYWYRQSLGQGLEFLIYFQGNSAPDKSGLPSDRFSAERTGGSVSTLTIQRTQQEDSAVYLCTSSDTSGGTYEQYFGPGTRLTVT.

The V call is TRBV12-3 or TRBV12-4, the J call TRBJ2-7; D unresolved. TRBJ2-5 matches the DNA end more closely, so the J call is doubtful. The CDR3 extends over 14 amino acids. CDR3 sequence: CASQDGRNVETQYF. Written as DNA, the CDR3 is TGTGCCAGCCAGGACGGACGGAACGTAGAGACCCAGTACTTC.

The CDR3 is CASSYLGTPSYEQYF. The CDR3 DNA reads as TGTGCCAGCAGTTACCTTGGAACCCCCTCCTACGAGCAGTACTTC. V gene TRBV6-7 combines with J gene TRBJ2-7; no firm D call. TRBV6-7 is identified as an open reading frame with a role that is uncertain. CDR3 length equals 15 residues. V gave up 2 bases and J gave up 0 bases, with 11 bases separating them.